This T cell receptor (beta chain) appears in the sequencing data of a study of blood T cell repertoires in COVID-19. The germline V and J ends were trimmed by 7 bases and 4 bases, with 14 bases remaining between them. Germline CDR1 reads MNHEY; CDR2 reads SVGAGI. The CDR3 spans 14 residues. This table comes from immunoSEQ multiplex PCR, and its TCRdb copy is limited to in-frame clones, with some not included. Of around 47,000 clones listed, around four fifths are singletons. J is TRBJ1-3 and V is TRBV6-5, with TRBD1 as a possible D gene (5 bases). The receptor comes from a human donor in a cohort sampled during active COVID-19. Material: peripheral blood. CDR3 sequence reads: CASTREGRGNTIYF. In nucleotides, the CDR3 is TGTGCCAGCACCCGGGAGGGGAGGGGAAACACCATATATTTT.